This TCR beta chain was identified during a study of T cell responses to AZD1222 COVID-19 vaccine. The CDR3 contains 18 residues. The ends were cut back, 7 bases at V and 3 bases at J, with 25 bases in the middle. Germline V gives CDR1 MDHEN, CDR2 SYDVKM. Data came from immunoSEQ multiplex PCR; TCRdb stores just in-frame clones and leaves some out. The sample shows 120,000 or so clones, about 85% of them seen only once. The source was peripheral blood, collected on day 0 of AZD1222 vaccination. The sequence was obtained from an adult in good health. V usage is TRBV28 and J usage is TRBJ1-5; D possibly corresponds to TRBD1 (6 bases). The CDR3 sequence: CASKGTQGGGRPNQPQHF. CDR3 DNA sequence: TGTGCCAGCAAGGGAACGCAGGGCGGGGGGCGCCCCAATCAGCCCCAGCATTTT.